In its sample, the clone carrying this TCR beta chain was seen many times. Orbital computed tomography, together with clinical symptoms, serum thyroxine, TRAb and thyroid ultrasound, was used for diagnosis. Sampling around 9 ml of fresh peripheral blood provided the PBMCs. As the template, RNA transcripts were used to amplify TCR beta CDR3 regions. HTBI primers primed a first-round RT-PCR, and a second-round multiplex PCR followed. TCRdb recomputed calls from the multiplex PCR reads with MiXCR, one row per CDR3 protein. Of 350,000 to 450,000 distinct CDR3 sequences in the sample, roughly 18% were seen once. The sample comes from a study of Graves' ophthalmopathy and Graves' hyperthyroidism. The CDR3 loop spans 15 amino acids. CDR1 SEHNR and CDR2 FQNEAQ come from the germline V gene (reference sequence). Trimming shortened V by 5 bases and J by 0 bases, and 11 bases separated the two germline ends.

The chain couples TRBV7-9 to TRBJ1-3; the D gene is possibly TRBD1 (6 bases). The sequence derives from a woman in her late teens or twenties with Graves' ophthalmopathy. The sequencing sample was made of peripheral blood. CDR3 nucleotides: TGTGCCAGCAGCATCCTGACAGGCTCTGGAAACACCATATATTTT. Encoded protein: CASSILTGSGNTIYF.